Described below is a single T cell receptor (beta chain) sequence and its context. The CDR3 spans 17 residues. Germline CDR1 reads MNHNS; CDR2 reads SASEGT. The V end was cut by 3 bases, the J end by 0 bases, with 17 bases between. The data originate from a study of blood T cell repertoires in COVID-19. Some clones are missing from TCRdb's copy, which holds only in-frame ones; the method was immunoSEQ multiplex PCR. The table lists around 81,000 clones, 70% to 90% of them singletons. The chain is built from TRBV6-1 and TRBJ2-5; D is possibly TRBD2 (5 bases). Sample: peripheral blood. The TCR comes from a man over 45 with acute or convalescent COVID-19. CDR3 residues: CASSEISVGRYQETQYF. CDR3 sequence (DNA): TGTGCCAGCAGTGAGATTAGCGTCGGCAGGTACCAAGAGACCCAGTACTTC.